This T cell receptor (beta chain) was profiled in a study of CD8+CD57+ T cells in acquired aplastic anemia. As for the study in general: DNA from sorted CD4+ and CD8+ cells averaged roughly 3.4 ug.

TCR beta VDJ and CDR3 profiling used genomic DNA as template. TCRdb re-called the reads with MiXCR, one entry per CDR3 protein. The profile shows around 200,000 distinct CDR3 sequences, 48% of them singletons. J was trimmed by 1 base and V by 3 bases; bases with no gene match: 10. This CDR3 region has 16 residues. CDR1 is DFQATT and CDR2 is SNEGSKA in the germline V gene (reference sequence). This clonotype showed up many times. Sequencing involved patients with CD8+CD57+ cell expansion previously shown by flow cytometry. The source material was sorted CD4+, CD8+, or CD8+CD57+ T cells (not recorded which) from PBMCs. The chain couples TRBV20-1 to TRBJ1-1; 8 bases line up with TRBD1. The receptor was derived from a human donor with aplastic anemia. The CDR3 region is CSASGAQGAANTEAFF. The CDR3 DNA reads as TGCAGTGCTAGCGGTGCTCAGGGGGCGGCGAACACTGAAGCTTTCTTT.